This is a list of T cell receptor beta chains from one sample in a study of blood T cell repertoires in COVID-19. Using immunoSEQ multiplex PCR, the repertoire was profiled, and TCRdb retains in-frame clones only, with some absent. The table lists 250,000 or so clones, 85% of them singletons. The sequencing sample was made of PBMCs or T cells enriched from blood (not recorded which). The receptors were sampled from a woman in her 50s who had been exposed to COVID-19. The CDR3 runs from the conserved cysteine through the conserved F or W. The order of the fields is J gene, V gene, clone size, D gene, CDR3 DNA, CDR3 protein. A D gene is named only where the DNA matches it firmly. Size is omitted from some rows. Given values are once, few, many or a class for expanded clones.

J gene: TRBJ1-2
V gene: TRBV28
clone size: .
D gene: .
CDR3 DNA: TGTGCCAGCAGTTCCGCCTTCCGGGATTATGGCTACACCTTC
CDR3 protein: CASSSAFRDYGYTF

J gene: TRBJ1-1
V gene: TRBV7-9
clone size: .
D gene: .
CDR3 DNA: TGTGCCAGCAGCGACGGACAGAAACAAGCTTTCTTT
CDR3 protein: CASSDGQKQAFF

J gene: TRBJ1-1
V gene: TRBV6-4
clone size: once
D gene: .
CDR3 DNA: TGTGCCAGCAGTGACTCTAACCCCATCGGGGCTTTCTTT
CDR3 protein: CASSDSNPIGAFF

J gene: TRBJ1-1
V gene: TRBV2
clone size: .
D gene: TRBD1
CDR3 DNA: TGTGCCAGCAAGGGGACAGTGCTGAACACTGAAGCTTTCTTT
CDR3 protein: CASKGTVLNTEAFF

J gene: TRBJ1-2
V gene: TRBV29-1
clone size: .
D gene: .
CDR3 DNA: TGCAGCGTTGTGACAGGCCAAGGGGGCTATGGCTACACCTTC
CDR3 protein: CSVVTGQGGYGYTF

J gene: TRBJ1-5
V gene: TRBV4-3
clone size: .
D gene: TRBD1
CDR3 DNA: TGCGCCAGCAGCCCCGACAGGGGTAATCAGCCCCAGCATTTT
CDR3 protein: CASSPDRGNQPQHF

J gene: TRBJ2-7
V gene: TRBV21-1
clone size: once
D gene: .
CDR3 DNA: TGTGCCAGCAGTCGAAGGGGGACGTACTCCTACGAGCAGTACTTC
CDR3 protein: CASSRRGTYSYEQYF

J gene: TRBJ2-7
V gene: TRBV20-1
clone size: once
D gene: .
CDR3 DNA: TGCAGTGCCGGTGGGGCCTTGGAGCAGTACTTC
CDR3 protein: CSAGGALEQYF

J gene: TRBJ1-2
V gene: TRBV4-3
clone size: .
D gene: TRBD1
CDR3 DNA: TGCGCCAGCAGCCGGGACAGGGGGCCTGGTGGCTACACCTTC
CDR3 protein: CASSRDRGPGGYTF

J gene: TRBJ1-1
V gene: TRBV9
clone size: .
D gene: TRBD1
CDR3 DNA: TGTGCCAGCAGCGTAGTGGCAGGGGGCGGCACTGAAGCTTTCTTT
CDR3 protein: CASSVVAGGGTEAFF

J gene: TRBJ1-1
V gene: TRBV10-3
clone size: .
D gene: TRBD1
CDR3 DNA: TGTGCCATCAGTCCACAGGGGGGGACTGAAGCTTTCTTT
CDR3 protein: CAISPQGGTEAFF

J gene: TRBJ1-3
V gene: TRBV5-4
clone size: .
D gene: .
CDR3 DNA: TGTGCCAGCAGCCCCGGCGGGGCTGGAAACACCATATATTTT
CDR3 protein: CASSPGGAGNTIYF

J gene: TRBJ2-7
V gene: TRBV18
clone size: .
D gene: .
CDR3 DNA: TGTGCCAGCTCACCACTTCCAGGGAGGTACGAGCAGTACTTC
CDR3 protein: CASSPLPGRYEQYF

J gene: TRBJ2-3
V gene: TRBV19
clone size: .
D gene: .
CDR3 DNA: TGTGCCAGTAGTATAGGAGGTTCTTTCGGCACAGATACGCAGTATTTT
CDR3 protein: CASSIGGSFGTDTQYF

J gene: TRBJ2-2
V gene: TRBV5-6
clone size: .
D gene: TRBD2
CDR3 DNA: TGTGCCAGCAGCCTCTCGACTAGCGGGGGATACGGGGAGCTGTTTTTT
CDR3 protein: CASSLSTSGGYGELFF

J gene: TRBJ2-1
V gene: TRBV6-2/TRBV6-3
clone size: .
D gene: TRBD2
CDR3 DNA: TGTGCCAGCAGTTACGGGGCTAGCGGGAACGATGAGCAGTTCTTC
CDR3 protein: CASSYGASGNDEQFF

J gene: TRBJ1-2
V gene: TRBV6-5
clone size: .
D gene: .
CDR3 DNA: TGTGCCAGCAGTTCATCCCCAGGGTTAATAGGCTACACCTTC
CDR3 protein: CASSSSPGLIGYTF

J gene: TRBJ1-1
V gene: TRBV19
clone size: .
D gene: TRBD1
CDR3 DNA: TGTGCCAGCCACCGAGCAGGGGGAATGAAGGACACTGAAGCTTTCTTT
CDR3 protein: CASHRAGGMKDTEAFF

J gene: TRBJ1-1
V gene: TRBV29-1
clone size: .
D gene: TRBD1
CDR3 DNA: TGCAGCCACCGGGACAGGCGAGGGGTGACTGAAGCTTTCTTT
CDR3 protein: CSHRDRRGVTEAFF

J gene: TRBJ2-1
V gene: TRBV19
clone size: .
D gene: .
CDR3 DNA: TGTGCGACGGGGTACAATGAGCAGTTCTTC
CDR3 protein: CATGYNEQFF

J gene: TRBJ2-1
V gene: TRBV11-2
clone size: .
D gene: .
CDR3 DNA: TGTGCCAGCAGCTTAGCGGGGTCGTCCTACAATGAGCAGTTCTTC
CDR3 protein: CASSLAGSSYNEQFF

J gene: TRBJ2-3
V gene: TRBV6-5
clone size: .
D gene: TRBD2
CDR3 DNA: TGTGCCAGCAGCACGCGGGGGGTCCCAGATACGCAGTATTTT
CDR3 protein: CASSTRGVPDTQYF

J gene: TRBJ2-3
V gene: TRBV11-2
clone size: .
D gene: .
CDR3 DNA: TGTGCCAGCAGCTTAGGAACAGGGTTCACAGATACGCAGTATTTT
CDR3 protein: CASSLGTGFTDTQYF

J gene: TRBJ2-1
V gene: TRBV4-2
clone size: few
D gene: TRBD1
CDR3 DNA: TGTGCCAGCAGCGCTACCGGGACAGACAATGAGCAGTTCTTC
CDR3 protein: CASSATGTDNEQFF

J gene: TRBJ2-5
V gene: TRBV6-2/TRBV6-3
clone size: .
D gene: .
CDR3 DNA: TGTGCCAGCAGCTCGGGTATAGGACTCCAAGAGACCCAGTACTTC
CDR3 protein: CASSSGIGLQETQYF

J gene: TRBJ1-4
V gene: TRBV19
clone size: .
D gene: .
CDR3 DNA: TGTGCCAGTAGTATAACAGGGAATGAAAAACTGTTTTTT
CDR3 protein: CASSITGNEKLFF

J gene: TRBJ2-7
V gene: TRBV10-3
clone size: .
D gene: .
CDR3 DNA: TGTGCCATCAGTGACCTCTCAGGGGAAGGATCCTACGAGCAGTACTTC
CDR3 protein: CAISDLSGEGSYEQYF

J gene: TRBJ2-5
V gene: TRBV7-6
clone size: once
D gene: TRBD1
CDR3 DNA: TGTGCCAGCAGCTACTTGACAGGGCTTTCCCAAGAGACCCAGTACTTC
CDR3 protein: CASSYLTGLSQETQYF

J gene: TRBJ1-2
V gene: TRBV2
clone size: .
D gene: TRBD1
CDR3 DNA: TGTGCCAGCATAAGGGACAGGGGCCCCGGAGGCTACACCTTC
CDR3 protein: CASIRDRGPGGYTF

J gene: TRBJ2-5
V gene: TRBV12-3/TRBV12-4
clone size: .
D gene: .
CDR3 DNA: TGTGCCAGCAGTCCCAATTCAGGGACCCAGTACTTC
CDR3 protein: CASSPNSGTQYF

J gene: TRBJ2-3
V gene: TRBV7-2
clone size: .
D gene: TRBD2
CDR3 DNA: TGTGCCAGCAGCTTAGAGGGACTAGCGGGGGGATCTAGGACAGATACGCAGTATTTT
CDR3 protein: CASSLEGLAGGSRTDTQYF

J gene: TRBJ2-7
V gene: TRBV19
clone size: .
D gene: TRBD2
CDR3 DNA: TGTGCCAGTACTACTAGCGGGGAGAACGACGAGCAGTACTTC
CDR3 protein: CASTTSGENDEQYF

J gene: TRBJ2-5
V gene: TRBV29-1
clone size: .
D gene: TRBD2
CDR3 DNA: TGCAGCGTTGAAGACAAAGCGGGGGAGACCCAGTACTTC
CDR3 protein: CSVEDKAGETQYF

J gene: TRBJ2-1
V gene: TRBV5-1
clone size: few
D gene: .
CDR3 DNA: TGCGCCAGCAGCTTGTGGGGGGACCAAAACAATGAGCAGTTCTTC
CDR3 protein: CASSLWGDQNNEQFF

J gene: TRBJ1-5
V gene: TRBV7-2
clone size: .
D gene: .
CDR3 DNA: TGTGCCAGCAGCTCAGGGGACACGGCGCGGCCCCAGCATTTT
CDR3 protein: CASSSGDTARPQHF

J gene: TRBJ2-1
V gene: TRBV7-2
clone size: .
D gene: .
CDR3 DNA: TGTGCCAGCAGCTTAGCGGCTAGCGAGACCTACAATGAGCAGTTCTTC
CDR3 protein: CASSLAASETYNEQFF

J gene: TRBJ1-2
V gene: TRBV18
clone size: .
D gene: TRBD1
CDR3 DNA: TGTGCCAGCTCACCTCCGAGGGGGCAGATTGGCTACACCTTC
CDR3 protein: CASSPPRGQIGYTF

J gene: TRBJ1-1
V gene: TRBV7-3
clone size: .
D gene: .
CDR3 DNA: TGTGCCAGCAGCCCGGAGGTCGGGACTGAAGCTTTCTTT
CDR3 protein: CASSPEVGTEAFF

J gene: TRBJ1-1
V gene: TRBV4-1
clone size: once
D gene: .
CDR3 DNA: TGCGCCAGCAGCCAAGGGGGCCTTTACAGGGAATACACTGAAGCTTTCTTT
CDR3 protein: CASSQGGLYREYTEAFF

J gene: TRBJ2-2
V gene: TRBV7-2
clone size: .
D gene: .
CDR3 DNA: TGTGCCAGCAGCTTAAGAAGCGCAGTCTCGGGGCTGTTTTTT
CDR3 protein: CASSLRSAVSGLFF

J gene: TRBJ2-3
V gene: TRBV5-4
clone size: .
D gene: .
CDR3 DNA: TGTGCCAGCAGCTCCAGGACACCAGGCACAGATACGCAGTATTTT
CDR3 protein: CASSSRTPGTDTQYF

J gene: TRBJ1-1
V gene: TRBV6-5
clone size: few
D gene: TRBD1
CDR3 DNA: TGTGCCAGCAGCATGGACAGGGGGACTGAAGCTTTCTTT
CDR3 protein: CASSMDRGTEAFF

J gene: TRBJ2-7
V gene: TRBV4-3
clone size: .
D gene: .
CDR3 DNA: TGCGCCAGCAGCCAAGACCCTCAGGGGAGGGGAGAGCAGTACTTC
CDR3 protein: CASSQDPQGRGEQYF

J gene: TRBJ2-1
V gene: TRBV11-1
clone size: .
D gene: .
CDR3 DNA: TGTGCCAGCAGCTTAGAGCGCGGCGACCAGTTCTTC
CDR3 protein: CASSLERGDQFF

J gene: TRBJ2-5
V gene: TRBV2
clone size: .
D gene: TRBD1
CDR3 DNA: TGTGCCAGTCAAGGGGACAGGAGAGGGGAGACCCAGTACTTC
CDR3 protein: CASQGDRRGETQYF

J gene: TRBJ1-6
V gene: TRBV19
clone size: .
D gene: .
CDR3 DNA: TGTGCCAGTAGTATTCCTCGCGGGGGGTCACCGTCACCCCTCCACTTT
CDR3 protein: CASSIPRGGSPSPLHF

J gene: TRBJ1-1
V gene: TRBV29-1
clone size: .
D gene: .
CDR3 DNA: TGCAGCGTTGAAGGGCATGTAGCTTTCTTT
CDR3 protein: CSVEGHVAFF

J gene: TRBJ1-1
V gene: TRBV2
clone size: few
D gene: TRBD1
CDR3 DNA: TGTGCCAGCAGCGCGACAGGGAAGGGCACTGAAGCTTTCTTT
CDR3 protein: CASSATGKGTEAFF

J gene: TRBJ1-1
V gene: TRBV5-4
clone size: .
D gene: TRBD1
CDR3 DNA: TGTGCCAGCAGCTTGAGGGGACAGGAAGCTTTCTTT
CDR3 protein: CASSLRGQEAFF